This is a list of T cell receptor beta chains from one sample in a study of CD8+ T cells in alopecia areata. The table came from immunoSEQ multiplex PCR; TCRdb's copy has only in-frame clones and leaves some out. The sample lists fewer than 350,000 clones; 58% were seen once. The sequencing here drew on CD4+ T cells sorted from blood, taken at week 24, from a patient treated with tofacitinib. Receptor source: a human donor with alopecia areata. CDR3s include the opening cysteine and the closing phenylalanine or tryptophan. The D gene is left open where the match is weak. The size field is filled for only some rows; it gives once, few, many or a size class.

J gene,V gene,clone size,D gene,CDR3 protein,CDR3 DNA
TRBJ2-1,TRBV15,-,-,CATSRVGGGNEQFF,TGTGCCACCAGCAGGGTAGGGGGAGGGAATGAGCAGTTCTTC
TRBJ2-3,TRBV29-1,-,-,CSERTDTQYF,TGCAGCGAGCGCACAGATACGCAGTATTTT
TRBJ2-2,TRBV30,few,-,CAWSLPGELFF,TGTGCCTGGAGTCTTCCCGGGGAGCTGTTTTTT
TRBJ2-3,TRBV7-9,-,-,CASSSGLPNTDTQYF,TGTGCCAGCAGCTCGGGACTCCCCAACACAGATACGCAGTATTTT
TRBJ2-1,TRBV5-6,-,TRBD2,CASSGASGAYNEQFF,TGTGCCAGCAGCGGTGCTAGCGGGGCCTACAATGAGCAGTTCTTC
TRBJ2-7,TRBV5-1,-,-,CASSEQTVPSYEQYF,TGCGCCAGCAGCGAACAGACAGTCCCCTCCTACGAGCAGTACTTC
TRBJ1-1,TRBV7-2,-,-,CASSSQPMNTEAFF,TGTGCCAGCAGCTCACAGCCAATGAACACTGAAGCTTTCTTT
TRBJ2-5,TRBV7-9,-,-,CAGASYRGFQETQYF,TGTGCCGGCGCAAGTTACCGGGGGTTCCAAGAGACCCAGTACTTC
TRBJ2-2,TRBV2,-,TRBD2,CASTGERGYTGELFF,TGTGCCAGCACGGGCGAGCGGGGATACACCGGGGAGCTGTTTTTT
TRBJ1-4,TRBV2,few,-,CASSGNRLPNEKLFF,TGTGCCAGCAGTGGGAACAGGTTACCTAATGAAAAACTGTTTTTT
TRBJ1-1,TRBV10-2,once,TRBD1,CASSTGVTEAFF,TGCGCCAGCAGTACAGGGGTGACTGAAGCTTTCTTT
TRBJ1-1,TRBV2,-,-,CASSEVVAAPEAFF,TGTGCCAGCAGTGAAGTAGTAGCGGCTCCTGAAGCTTTCTTT
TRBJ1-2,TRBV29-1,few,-,CSGRGGYGYTF,TGCAGCGGCAGGGGTGGTTATGGCTACACCTTC
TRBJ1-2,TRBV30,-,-,CASAPGVFYGYTF,TGTGCCTCAGCACCGGGGGTCTTTTATGGCTACACCTTC
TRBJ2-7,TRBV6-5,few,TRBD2,CASSHKGLFYEQYF,TGTGCCAGCAGTCACAAGGGACTATTTTACGAGCAGTACTTC
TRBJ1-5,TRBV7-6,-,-,CASGPLEASGPQHF,TGTGCCAGCGGGCCCCTAGAGGCAAGTGGGCCCCAGCATTTT
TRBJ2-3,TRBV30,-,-,CAWSPGGADTQYF,TGTGCCTGGAGTCCCGGGGGTGCAGATACGCAGTATTTT
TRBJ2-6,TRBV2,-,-,CASTRGVGANVLTF,TGTGCCAGCACCCGGGGTGTTGGGGCCAACGTCCTGACTTTC
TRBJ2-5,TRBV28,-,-,CASSLRAGFWGTQYF,TGTGCCAGCAGTTTAAGGGCCGGTTTTTGGGGGACCCAGTACTTC
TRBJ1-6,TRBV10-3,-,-,CAISVSGNHEGTLHF,TGTGCCATCAGTGTCTCGGGGAACCATGAGGGGACCCTCCACTTT
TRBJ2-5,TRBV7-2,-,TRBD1,CASSQGQGLQETQYF,TGTGCCAGCAGCCAGGGACAGGGACTACAAGAGACCCAGTACTTC
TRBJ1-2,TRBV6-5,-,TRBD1,CASSYAPGQGGYTF,TGTGCCAGCAGCTATGCCCCGGGACAGGGAGGCTACACCTTC
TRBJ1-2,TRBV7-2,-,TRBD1,CASSLRTRGRRHGYTF,TGTGCCAGCAGCTTACGGACAAGGGGGCGCCGCCATGGCTACACCTTC